This T cell receptor beta chain comes out of a study of CD8 T cells in ankylosing spondylitis. General study results and limits: According to the report, clones linked to the disease were significantly enriched in matched synovial fluid samples taken from ankylosing spondylitis patients. With a CD8+ phenotype, disease-linked clones were relatively rare in peripheral blood.

On this clonotype itself: What it binds is not known.

Preparation of TCR beta libraries was done by quantitative 5'-RACE with molecular barcodes. TCRdb redid the calling of the 5' RACE reads with MiXCR, one entry per CDR3 protein. The table records 300,000 to 350,000 distinct CDR3 sequences, approximately 14% of them present only once. CDR3 length: 14 amino acids. This clonotype was sampled from a male donor with ankylosing spondylitis or in good health (not recorded which). The V and J genes are TRBV21-1 and TRBJ2-7; the DNA was not used to check the table's D call, TRBD2. TRBV21-1 is a listed pseudogene. The specimen sequenced was blood, either unsorted or a sorted T cell fraction (not recorded which). The CDR3 region has the DNA TGTGCCAGCAGCAATTGGGGCCCCTCCTACGAGCAGTACTTC. Amino acids: CASSNWGPSYEQYF.